This TCR beta chain is from a study of OX40 agonist ivuxolimab in advanced cancers. Study context: An agonistic anti-OX40 (CD134) antibody, ivuxolimab, was used to treat the patients. Participants averaged 60 years of age (range about 23 to 90) and were over 75% male. General study results and limits: CD4+ and CD8+ T cells in blood underwent clonal expansion by week 6 at 0.1 to 3.0 mg/kg. Part of the nonresponder group also had normalized T-cell clonal expansion that was low.

Assay: immunoSEQ multiplex PCR; the TCRdb copy retains only in-frame clones and omits some. The repertoire has about 110,000 clones, about 92% of them found once; the top ten carry less than 0.3%. As concerns this clone: Its target is unknown.

This CDR3 comprises 15 residues. The clonotype comes from an adult with an advanced solid tumor such as melanoma, head and neck, liver or kidney cancer. The chain combines TRBV21-1 with TRBJ1-1; the D call TRBD1 from the table was never checked on the DNA. TRBV21-1 is reported as a pseudogene. Sequencing used CD4+ or CD8+ T cells sorted from blood, obtained in a trial of the OX40 agonist ivuxolimab. CDR3 nucleotide sequence: TGTGCCAGCACCTTGACAGGGGGCTGGAACACTGAAGCTTTCTTT. Residues: CASTLTGGWNTEAFF.